This is a list of T cell receptor beta chains from one sample in a study of T cells of healthy individuals. MiXCR was run by TCRdb on the 5' RACE reads, yielding one entry per CDR3 protein. Of approximately 50,000 distinct CDR3 sequences detected, approximately 15% appear once; the ten largest clones hold approximately 16%. These receptors all come from a human donor in good health. Each CDR3 is given with its conserved first and last residue. The D gene is left open where the match is weak. The listing skips clone size in some rows; elsewhere it reads once, few, many or a size class.

D,size,V,J,CDR3,DNA
TRBD1,many,TRBV7-9,TRBJ2-3,CASSLAGQSTDTQYF,TGTGCCAGCAGCTTAGCGGGACAGTCCACAGATACGCAGTATTTT
.,many,TRBV12-3/TRBV12-4,TRBJ2-3,CASSQDLDTQYF,TGTGCCAGCAGTCAGGACCTGGATACGCAGTATTTT
.,.,TRBV13,TRBJ2-3,CASSLQLGDTQYF,TGTGCCAGCAGCTTACAGCTCGGAGATACGCAGTATTTT
TRBD1,few,TRBV5-1,TRBJ2-7,CASSFSGTGFSEQYF,TGCGCCAGCAGCTTTAGTGGGACAGGGTTTTCCGAGCAGTACTTC
TRBD1,many,TRBV4-1,TRBJ1-5,CASSQGTGTGNQPQHF,TGCGCCAGCAGCCAAGGTACCGGGACAGGGAATCAGCCCCAGCATTTT
TRBD1,.,TRBV7-9,TRBJ2-7,CASRGRGYEQYF,TGTGCCAGCCGGGGCAGGGGGTACGAGCAGTACTTC
.,.,TRBV6-1,TRBJ1-3,CASRSPGRTSGNTIYF,TGTGCCAGCAGGAGCCCGGGACGGACCTCTGGAAACACCATATATTTT
TRBD2,many,TRBV12-3/TRBV12-4,TRBJ2-7,CASTPGTSRSEQYF,TGTGCCAGCACCCCCGGGACTAGTCGTAGCGAGCAGTACTTC
.,many,TRBV9,TRBJ2-3,CASSVRGLGTDTQYF,TGTGCCAGCAGCGTGAGAGGATTGGGCACAGATACGCAGTATTTT
.,many,TRBV10-3,TRBJ2-3,CVTSPANTQYF,TGTGTTACCAGCCCTGCCAATACGCAGTATTTT
TRBD2,few,TRBV5-1,TRBJ2-1,CASSLAEAGGYNEQFF,TGCGCCAGCAGCTTGGCCGAAGCGGGAGGCTACAATGAGCAGTTCTTC
.,many,TRBV29-1,TRBJ2-2,CSVEVPWAGNTGELFF,TGCAGCGTCGAGGTCCCTTGGGCAGGGAACACCGGGGAGCTGTTTTTT
TRBD1,.,TRBV11-3,TRBJ1-1,CASSSGQANTEAFF,TGTGCCAGCAGCTCCGGACAGGCGAACACTGAAGCTTTCTTT
.,few,TRBV10-3,TRBJ2-5,CAISRGQETQYF,TGTGCCATTTCTCGGGGGCAAGAGACCCAGTACTTC
TRBD1,few,TRBV7-2,TRBJ2-5,CASSLEGTDQETQYF,TGTGCCAGCAGCTTAGAAGGGACAGATCAAGAGACCCAGTACTTC
.,.,TRBV20-1,TRBJ1-6,CSVSEGRGNSPLHF,TGCAGTGTCTCTGAGGGACGGGGAAATTCACCCCTCCACTTT
TRBD2,.,TRBV9,TRBJ2-3,CASTDTGTSGLDTQYF,TGTGCCAGCACCGATACCGGGACTAGCGGTTTAGATACGCAGTATTTT
.,few,TRBV6-6,TRBJ1-1,CASSYPLRGGQVNTEAFF,TGTGCCAGCAGTTACCCCTTAAGGGGAGGCCAAGTGAACACTGAAGCTTTCTTT
.,few,TRBV10-3,TRBJ1-1,CAISVSKTGNTEAFF,TGTGCCATCAGTGTCTCTAAGACAGGGAACACTGAAGCTTTCTTT
TRBD1,.,TRBV10-3,TRBJ2-2,CAISEIRGSFTGELFF,TGTGCCATCAGTGAGATCAGGGGGTCCTTTACCGGGGAGCTGTTTTTT
TRBD1,many,TRBV7-8,TRBJ2-7,CASSPAPGQGSGEQYF,TGTGCCAGCAGCCCAGCCCCGGGACAGGGTTCGGGGGAGCAGTACTTC
TRBD2,.,TRBV10-2,TRBJ2-7,CASSERLAEYEQYF,TGCGCCAGCAGTGAACGACTAGCAGAGTACGAGCAGTACTTC
TRBD1,.,TRBV6-1,TRBJ2-2,CASSRPGTGNTGELFF,TGTGCCAGCAGTAGACCCGGGACAGGAAACACCGGGGAGCTGTTTTTT
TRBD2,.,TRBV2,TRBJ2-5,CASSPSSGGQETQYF,TGTGCCAGCAGTCCATCTAGCGGGGGGCAAGAGACCCAGTACTTC
.,many,TRBV12-5,TRBJ1-2,CASAKESGAYGYTF,TGTGCTAGTGCCAAAGAATCGGGGGCCTATGGCTACACCTTC
TRBD1,few,TRBV20-1,TRBJ1-1,CSADSDRVTEAFF,TGCAGTGCAGACTCGGACAGGGTCACTGAAGCTTTCTTT
.,many,TRBV7-2,TRBJ2-3,CASSHGPVSTDTQYF,TGTGCCAGCAGCCACGGACCTGTTAGCACAGATACGCAGTATTTT
.,.,TRBV2,TRBJ2-5,CASSEVGGETQYF,TGTGCCAGCAGTGAAGTAGGGGGAGAGACCCAGTACTTC
.,many,TRBV4-1,TRBJ2-7,CASSPRAPSSYEQYF,TGCGCCAGCAGCCCCAGGGCGCCCTCCTCCTACGAGCAGTACTTC
TRBD1,many,TRBV5-6,TRBJ1-2,CASSFGQGILGGYTF,TGTGCCAGCAGCTTTGGACAGGGAATTTTAGGTGGCTACACCTTC
TRBD1,few,TRBV5-6,TRBJ2-1,CASSRDRGNEQFF,TGTGCCAGCAGCCGCGACAGGGGCAATGAGCAGTTCTTC
.,few,TRBV3-1,TRBJ2-5,CASSQDHMQETQYF,TGTGCCAGCAGCCAAGATCACATGCAAGAGACCCAGTACTTC
TRBD2,few,TRBV6-5,TRBJ2-3,CASRPSGGPVGGDTQYF,TGTGCCAGCAGGCCTAGCGGGGGGCCCGTTGGGGGAGATACGCAGTATTTT
TRBD2,once,TRBV5-1,TRBJ2-1,CASSATVAGVNEQFF,TGCGCCAGCAGCGCGACAGTAGCGGGAGTCAATGAGCAGTTCTTC
.,few,TRBV10-3,TRBJ2-7,CAISGGQTSYEQYF,TGTGCCATCAGTGGCGGACAAACCTCCTACGAGCAGTACTTC
.,many,TRBV24-1,TRBJ1-2,CATSDMDVNYGYTF,TGTGCCACCAGTGATATGGACGTGAACTATGGCTACACCTTC
.,many,TRBV29-1,TRBJ2-5,CSVVREYQETQYF,TGCAGCGTTGTCCGGGAGTACCAAGAGACCCAGTACTTC
.,few,TRBV29-1,TRBJ2-1,CSVEDRGRGAYNEQFF,TGCAGCGTTGAAGATAGAGGCCGGGGGGCATACAATGAGCAGTTCTTC
.,few,TRBV2,TRBJ2-5,CASSPDRFEETQYF,TGTGCCAGCAGTCCCGACAGATTTGAAGAGACCCAGTACTTC
TRBD2,.,TRBV28,TRBJ2-3,CASHTSGDFTDTQYF,TGTGCCAGCCATACTAGCGGGGATTTCACAGATACGCAGTATTTT
TRBD1,many,TRBV29-1,TRBJ2-1,CSVWTGYNEQFF,TGCAGCGTTTGGACAGGGTACAATGAGCAGTTCTTC
.,many,TRBV5-5,TRBJ1-5,CASSLAVEDQPQHF,TGTGCCAGCAGCTTGGCGGTAGAGGATCAGCCCCAGCATTTT
TRBD1,.,TRBV19,TRBJ2-1,CASSIPYWAGQGMYEQFF,TGTGCCAGTAGTATACCCTACTGGGCGGGACAGGGGATGTATGAGCAGTTCTTC
.,.,TRBV5-1,TRBJ1-4,CASSLAADEKLFF,TGCGCCAGCAGCTTGGCCGCTGATGAAAAACTGTTTTTT
TRBD2,.,TRBV30,TRBJ2-7,CAWSVLSGRQGEQYF,TGTGCCTGGAGTGTTTTAAGCGGGAGGCAAGGCGAGCAGTACTTC
.,few,TRBV6-6,TRBJ2-3,CASSYPVAAHTDTQYF,TGTGCCAGCAGTTACCCCGTAGCGGCGCACACAGATACGCAGTATTTT
.,many,TRBV19,TRBJ1-2,CASTEGGDNNYGYTF,TGTGCCAGTACCGAAGGCGGGGACAATAACTATGGCTACACCTTC
.,many,TRBV14,TRBJ1-2,CASSQSGQSYGYTF,TGTGCCAGCAGCCAATCGGGCCAGTCCTATGGCTACACCTTC
.,.,TRBV11-3,TRBJ2-3,CASSSRTSTDTQYF,TGTGCCAGCAGCTCCCGGACATCCACAGATACGCAGTATTTT
.,many,TRBV30,TRBJ1-1,CAWSPRGGTEAFF,TGTGCCTGGAGCCCCCGCGGAGGCACTGAAGCTTTCTTT
.,.,TRBV29-1,TRBJ2-5,CSARTDQETQYF,TGCAGCGCCCGGACAGATCAAGAGACCCAGTACTTC
.,.,TRBV20-1,TRBJ1-1,CSARDRAGYMNTEAFF,TGCAGTGCTAGAGATCGGGCAGGCTACATGAACACTGAAGCTTTCTTT
.,many,TRBV19,TRBJ2-2,CASTSSRAEELFF,TGTGCCAGTACCTCCAGCAGAGCGGAGGAGCTGTTTTTT